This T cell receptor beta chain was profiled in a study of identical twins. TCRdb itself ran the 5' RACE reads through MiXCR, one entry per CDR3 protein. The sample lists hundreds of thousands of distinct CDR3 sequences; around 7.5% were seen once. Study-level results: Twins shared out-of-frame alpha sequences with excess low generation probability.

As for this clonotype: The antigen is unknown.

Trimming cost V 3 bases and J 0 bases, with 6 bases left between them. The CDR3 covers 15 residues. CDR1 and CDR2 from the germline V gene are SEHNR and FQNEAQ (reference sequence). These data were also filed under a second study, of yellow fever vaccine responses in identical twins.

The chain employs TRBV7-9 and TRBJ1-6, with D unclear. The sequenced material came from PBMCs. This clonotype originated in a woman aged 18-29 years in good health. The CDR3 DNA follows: TGTGCCAGCAGCTTGCGGCGCTCCTATAATTCACCCCTCCACTTT. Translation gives CASSLRRSYNSPLHF.